The 3 T cell receptor beta chains in this list originate from one sample, sequenced in a study of T cells after yellow fever vaccination. One entry per CDR3 protein results from TCRdb running MiXCR on the 5' RACE reads. The sample includes 300,000 to 400,000 distinct CDR3 sequences, 7% to 9% of them seen just once. The sample in question was PBMCs, obtained roughly 46 days after the first yellow fever vaccination. The receptors come from a man aged 18-30 years who received the YFV17D yellow fever vaccine.

V gene TRBV5-6 combines with J gene TRBJ2-5; D remains unclear. V was shortened by 1 base and J by 0 bases, with 7 bases between the two germline ends. This CDR3 comprises 14 residues. Germline lookup yields CDR1 SGHDT and CDR2 YYEEEE. This chain's CDR3 is CASSLFSHQETQYF. CDR3 coding DNA: TGTGCCAGCAGCTTGTTCAGCCACCAAGAGACCCAGTACTTC.

This clonotype was observed a few times. J is TRBJ1-2 and V is TRBV12-3 or TRBV12-4; 11 bases map to TRBD1. The CDR3 totals 14 residues. The V gene end was trimmed by 5 bases and the J gene end by 7 bases; junction bases not matched to a gene: 6. The CDR3 here is CASSQGQGALGYTF. DNA of the CDR3: TGTGCCAGCAGTCAAGGACAGGGGGCCCTTGGCTACACCTTC.

V gene TRBV4-3 combines with J gene TRBJ2-3, with 10 bases matching TRBD2. This CDR3 spans 18 amino acids. The germline CDR1 and CDR2 sequences are LGHNA and YSLEER. J gave up 2 bases and V 0 bases, and 8 bases lay outside the gene matches. The CDR3 loop reads CASSQDIRTSGLTDTQYF. In DNA, the CDR3 is TGCGCCAGCAGCCAAGACATAAGGACTAGCGGTCTCACAGATACGCAGTATTTT.